One and the same sample provided the 31 T cell receptor beta chains below, sequenced in a study of blood T cell repertoires in COVID-19. The protocol was immunoSEQ multiplex PCR, while the TCRdb copy is restricted to in-frame clones and leaves out a portion. The table includes approximately 120,000 clones, around 74% detected once. Sequencing was done on a sample of peripheral blood. The receptors shown here come from a man of 80 years or more with COVID-19, enrolled during active disease.

The rearrangement links TRBV21-1 to TRBJ2-7; TRBD1, the table's D call, lacks a check against the DNA. TRBV21-1 is a pseudogene. The CDR3 length is 16 residues. The CDR3 coding sequence is TGTGCCAGCAGCAAAGTAAAGGGGTGCTACTCCTACGAGCAGTACTTC. It translates to CASSKVKGCYSYEQYF.

The chain has TRBV25-1 and TRBJ1-4; D gene uncertain. There are 16 residues in the CDR3. V lost 0 bases and J 0 bases, leaving 8 bases between the germline ends. The germline CDR1 and CDR2 sequences are MGHDK and SYGVNS. CDR3 in DNA: TGTGCCAGCAGTGAATATAGTGCTGCAACTAATGAAAAACTGTTTTTT. Translated, it gives CASSEYSAATNEKLFF.

The chain links TRBV5-4 to TRBJ2-5, with D possibly being TRBD1 (6 bases). There are 15 residues in the CDR3. Germline CDR1 is SGHNT and CDR2 is YYREEE (reference sequence). Trimming shortened V by 1 base and J by 5 bases, and 15 bases separated the two germline ends. CDR3 sequence: CASSLTLGAGETQYF. CDR3 nucleotide sequence: TGTGCCAGCAGCTTGACGCTGGGGGCAGGGGAGACCCAGTACTTC. Full variable domain (rest looked up from reference TRBV5-4 and TRBJ2-5): ETGVTQSPTHLIKTRGQQVTLRCSSQSGHNTVSWYQQALGQGPQFIFQYYREEENGRGNFPPRFSGLQFPNYSSELNVNALELDDSALYLCASSLTLGAGETQYFGPGTRLLVL.

The chain couples TRBV6-5 to TRBJ2-5; TRBD2 agrees at 13 bases. The germline CDR1 and CDR2 sequences are MNHEY and SVGAGI. The V segment lost 6 bases and the J segment 5 bases; nucleotides outside the gene matches: 6. The CDR3 is 15 amino acids. The CDR3 protein is CASRPGLAGVETQYF. In nucleotides, the CDR3 is TGTGCCAGCAGACCCGGACTAGCGGGAGTTGAGACCCAGTACTTC.

V gene TRBV9 combines with J gene TRBJ1-5; the D gene is possibly TRBD1 (6 bases). CDR1 is SGDLS and CDR2 is YYNGEE in the germline V gene. Trimming took 2 bases from V and 7 from J, leaving 16 bases between them. The CDR3 has 15 residues. CDR3 loop: CASSVGGAGTQPQHF. The CDR3 DNA sequence: TGTGCCAGCAGCGTGGGGGGGGCAGGGACCCAGCCCCAGCATTTT. The full variable domain, completed using reference TRBV9 and TRBJ1-5, is DSGVTQTPKHLITATGQRVTLRCSPRSGDLSVYWYQQSLDQGLQFLIQYYNGEERAKGNILERFSAQQFPDLHSELNLSSLELGDSALYFCASSVGGAGTQPQHFGDGTRLSIL.

The CDR3 DNA reads as TGTGCCAGCTCACCAACCCCTTACGGACAGTCGAATCAAGCCCAGCATTTT. As protein: CASSPTPYGQSNQAQHF. This chain joins TRBV18 and TRBJ1-5, with D perhaps TRBD1 (6 bases). CDR1 is KGHSH, CDR2 LQKENI, per germline. This CDR3 region has 17 residues. V shed 2 bases and J shed 11 bases, with 25 bases lying between them.

This clone was observed a handful of times. The gene calls are TRBV5-1 and TRBJ2-7, with 10 bases lining up with TRBD2. V lost 0 bases and J lost 6; bases outside the gene matches: 6. The V gene's germline CDR1 is SGHRS and CDR2 YFSETQ. The CDR3 loop spans 15 amino acids. The CDR3 protein is CASSLVLAGVGEQYF. In nucleotides, the CDR3 is TGCGCCAGCAGCTTGGTGCTAGCGGGAGTGGGCGAGCAGTACTTC. The variable domain in full, completed from reference TRBV5-1 and TRBJ2-7, reads KAGVTQTPRYLIKTRGQQVTLSCSPISGHRSVSWYQQTPGQGLQFLFEYFSETQRNKGNFPGRFSGRQFSNSRSEMNVSTLELGDSALYLCASSLVLAGVGEQYFGPGTRLTVT.

This clone is a singleton in its sample. This chain links TRBV5-4 with TRBJ1-2; possibly TRBD1 for D (6 bases). V was cut by 2 bases and J by 2 bases, with 13 bases left in between. Looked up from germline, CDR1 is SGHNT and CDR2 is YYREEE (reference sequence). This CDR3 is 15 amino acids long. The CDR3 DNA sequence: TGTGCCAGCAGCTTTCAACAGGGCACGAACTATGGCTACACCTTC. Amino acid sequence: CASSFQQGTNYGYTF.

The rearrangement joins TRBV7-8 to TRBJ2-6, with TRBD1 matching over 7 bases. This CDR3 has 18 residues. Germline CDR1 SGHVS, CDR2 FQNEAQ. Losses at the gene ends were 7 bases for V and 0 bases for J; bases not matched to a gene: 12. CDR3 region: CASNPLRDSYSGANVLTF. DNA for the CDR3: TGTGCCAGCAACCCCCTACGGGACAGTTACTCTGGGGCCAACGTCCTGACTTTC. The variable domain in full, with the rest retrieved from reference TRBV7-8 and TRBJ2-6, is GAGVSQSPRYKVAKRGQDVALRCDPISGHVSLFWYQQALGQGPEFLTYFQNEAQLDKSGLPSDRFFAERPEGSVSTLKIQRTQQEDSAVYLCASNPLRDSYSGANVLTFGAGSRLTVL.

The CDR3 coding sequence is TGTGCCAGCAGCCTTCGACAGGACCTGGGGGAGCTGTTTTTT. Its translation is CASSLRQDLGELFF. The rearrangement joins TRBV7-9 to TRBJ2-2; tentatively, D is TRBD1 (6 bases). Trimming shortened V by 5 bases and J by 8 bases, and 15 bases separated the two germline ends. CDR3 length: 14 amino acids. Germline CDR1 SEHNR, CDR2 FQNEAQ (reference sequence).

The V and J genes are TRBV18 and TRBJ2-5, with TRBD1 matching 10 bases. The CDR3 has 15 amino acids. V shed 3 bases and J 5 bases; nucleotides not matched to a gene: 6. Looked up from germline, CDR1 is KGHSH and CDR2 is LQKENI. The CDR3 protein is CASSPDRGRRETQYF. The CDR3 DNA reads TGTGCCAGCTCACCCGACAGGGGGCGTAGGGAGACCCAGTACTTC.

This chain joins TRBV28 and TRBJ1-1; TRBD1 is a possible D gene (6 bases). Germline V gives CDR1 MDHEN, CDR2 SYDVKM. Trimming pared 6 bases from V and 5 bases from J, leaving 19 bases between. This CDR3 has 15 amino acids. CDR3 sequence (DNA): TGTGCCAGCAGCGCGTCACAGGGAGGGATGACTGAAGCTTTCTTT. This sequence encodes CASSASQGGMTEAFF.

The rearrangement joins TRBV5-1 to TRBJ2-1; 7 nucleotides line up with TRBD1. Germline CDR1 and CDR2: SGHRS and YFSETQ. The CDR3 length is 16 residues. V was clipped by 3 bases and J by 2 bases; unmatched bases: 8. The CDR3 loop is CASSSQGEHAYNEQFF. The CDR3 coding sequence is TGCGCCAGCAGCTCTCAGGGGGAGCACGCCTACAATGAGCAGTTCTTC.

This rearrangement joins TRBV5-1 to TRBJ2-3; TRBD1 might be the D (5 bases). The V and J ends lost 2 bases and 9 bases respectively, with 16 bases between them. CDR1 and CDR2 from the germline V gene are SGHRS and YFSETQ. This CDR3 region has 14 residues. CDR3 sequence reads: CASSFSGSAGTQYF. The CDR3 DNA is TGCGCCAGCAGCTTCTCCGGGTCTGCAGGGACGCAGTATTTT. Variable domain in full (rest from reference TRBV5-1 and TRBJ2-3): KAGVTQTPRYLIKTRGQQVTLSCSPISGHRSVSWYQQTPGQGLQFLFEYFSETQRNKGNFPGRFSGRQFSNSRSEMNVSTLELGDSALYLCASSFSGSAGTQYFGPGTRLTVL.

This clone has a single count. The J gene is TRBJ1-1, the V gene TRBV10-3, with TRBD1 as a possible D gene (5 bases). The V end lost 7 bases, the J end lost 3 bases, and 12 bases lay between the germline ends. CDR1 ENHRY and CDR2 SYGVKD come from the germline V gene. There are 13 residues in the CDR3. The CDR3 DNA reads TGTGCCATCACATTTGGGGCCGACACTGAAGCTTTCTTT. As protein: CAITFGADTEAFF.

The count of this clone is one. The V gene is TRBV23-1, the J gene TRBJ1-2; no definite D call. TRBV23-1 counts as an open reading frame of uncertain function. V was cut by 6 bases and J by 5 bases, with 7 bases left in between. The CDR3 loop spans 11 amino acids. This chain's CDR3 is CASRREYGYTF. As DNA, the CDR3 is TGCGCCAGCAGGAGGGAATATGGCTACACCTTC.

A few counts support this clone. The genes are TRBV5-1 and TRBJ2-5; possible D gene TRBD2, 6 bases. CDR3 length: 16 amino acids. CDR1 is SGHRS, CDR2 YFSETQ, per germline. Trimming removed 1 base at V and 1 base at J, with 14 bases between. CDR3 loop: CASSLYGGFGQETQYF. The DNA of the CDR3 is TGCGCCAGCAGCTTGTACGGGGGTTTTGGCCAAGAGACCCAGTACTTC.

The V and J genes are TRBV2 and TRBJ2-7; 8 bases are shared with TRBD2. V dropped 2 bases and J dropped 0; count of bases not matched to a gene: 0. The CDR3 consists of 14 residues. Germline V gene lookup returns CDR1 SNHLY and CDR2 FYNNEI. CDR3 region: CASSESGGSYEQYF. CDR3 DNA sequence: TGTGCCAGCAGTGAAAGCGGGGGCTCCTACGAGCAGTACTTC.

This rearrangement joins TRBV30 to TRBJ2-3; 8 bases line up with TRBD2. The CDR3 has 17 amino acids. Losses at the gene ends were 0 bases for V and 4 bases for J; bases not matched to a gene: 12. Germline V gives CDR1 GTSNPN, CDR2 SVGIG (reference sequence). The CDR3 bases are TGTGCCTGGAGTGTAGGGTCGGGAGGGCCTTTCGCAGATACGCAGTATTTT. Its translation: CAWSVGSGGPFADTQYF.

The rearrangement links TRBV3-1 (or the pseudogene TRBV3-2) to TRBJ2-1; D is perhaps TRBD1 (5 bases). V lost 1 base and J 5 bases, leaving 9 bases between the germline ends. CDR1 is LGHDT, CDR2 YNNKEL, per germline (reference sequence). The CDR3 contains 14 residues. The CDR3 DNA reads TGTGCCAGCAGCCAAGTCCAGGGCCACAATGAGCAGTTCTTC. Its translation: CASSQVQGHNEQFF.

In DNA, the CDR3 is TGTGCCAGCAGTCTCCGGACTAGCGGGAGGGCCGTAGATACGCAGTATTTT. The encoded protein is CASSLRTSGRAVDTQYF. This chain joins TRBV27 and TRBJ2-3; 15 bases fit TRBD2. The germline gives CDR1 MNHEY, CDR2 SMNVEV (reference sequence). The CDR3 has 17 residues. V shed 5 bases and J 5 bases; nucleotides not matched to a gene: 8.

For the CDR3, the DNA is TGTGCCAGTAGTATGTTAGGAGTCTCCTACAATGAGCAGTTCTTC. This gives the protein CASSMLGVSYNEQFF. The chain has TRBV19 and TRBJ2-1; no definite D call. Between the trimmed V and J ends, which lost 3 bases and 0 bases, there was a span of 9 bases. This CDR3 comprises 15 residues. The germline V gene has CDR1 LNHDA and CDR2 SQIVND (reference sequence). Supplemented by reference TRBV19 and TRBJ2-1, the full variable domain reads DGGITQSPKYLFRKEGQNVTLSCEQNLNHDAMYWYRQDPGQGLRLIYYSQIVNDFQKGDIAEGYSVSREKKESFPLTVTSAQKNPTAFYLCASSMLGVSYNEQFFGPGTRLTVL.

The chain joins TRBV9 to TRBJ1-3; D possibly corresponds to TRBD1 (6 bases). CDR3 length equals 16 residues. With 0 bases removed from V and 0 bases from J, the gap between germline ends came to 10 bases. Germline CDR1 is SGDLS and CDR2 is YYNGEE. CDR3 region: CASSVEQGNSGNTIYF. The CDR3 coding sequence is TGTGCCAGCAGCGTAGAACAGGGAAACTCTGGAAACACCATATATTTT.

The V gene is TRBV7-6, the J gene TRBJ1-1; no clear D gene. Per the germline V gene, CDR1 is SGHVS and CDR2 is FNYEAQ. V was cut by 1 base and J by 5 bases, with 11 bases left in between. This CDR3 region has 14 residues. CDR3 sequence reads: CASSLGMSGTEAFF. In DNA, the CDR3 is TGTGCCAGCAGCTTAGGGATGAGCGGGACTGAAGCTTTCTTT.

This chain uses TRBV11-3 with TRBJ2-7, with a possible D match to TRBD2 (6 bases). With 3 bases removed from V and 3 bases from J, the gap between germline ends came to 9 bases. Germline assignment: CDR1 SGHNT and CDR2 YENEEA. The CDR3 totals 13 residues. CDR3 residues: CASSLEGCYEQYF. CDR3 DNA sequence: TGTGCCAGCAGCTTGGAGGGGTGCTACGAGCAGTACTTC.

The CDR3 DNA is TGTGCCACCAGCAGAGGTCCCGGGACAGGCCCCTACGAGCAGTACTTC. The encoded protein is CATSRGPGTGPYEQYF. The chain uses TRBV15 and TRBJ2-7; 8 bases match TRBD1. V dropped 1 base and J dropped 2; count of bases not matched to a gene: 7. The germline V gene encodes CDR1 LNHNV and CDR2 YYDKDF (reference sequence). CDR3 length: 16 residues. Looking up the rest from reference TRBV15 and TRBJ2-7 gives the full variable domain: DAMVIQNPRYQVTQFGKPVTLSCSQTLNHNVMYWYQQKSSQAPKLLFHYYDKDFNNEADTPDNFQSRRPNTSFCFLDIRSPGLGDTAMYLCATSRGPGTGPYEQYFGPGTRLTVT.

Here the CDR3 DNA reads TGCGCCAGCACCCAAGGCAGGGCCACCGGGGAGCTGTTTTTT. It encodes CASTQGRATGELFF. The chain employs TRBV5-1 and TRBJ2-2, with a weak D call TRBD1 (5 bases). V lost 6 bases to trimming and J lost 4 bases, with 13 bases between them. The CDR3 spans 14 residues. Germline CDR1 is SGHRS and CDR2 is YFSETQ.

This rearrangement joins TRBV9 to TRBJ1-6, with D perhaps TRBD1 (6 bases). V lost 4 bases, J lost 10 bases, and 15 bases lay in between. Germline CDR1 SGDLS, CDR2 YYNGEE. The CDR3 contains 14 residues. In DNA, the CDR3 is TGTGCCAGCAGCCGGGGGGGCGGAGGGTCACCCCTCCACTTT. Translating it yields CASSRGGGGSPLHF. The entire variable domain, with the rest obtained from reference TRBV9 and TRBJ1-6, is as follows: DSGVTQTPKHLITATGQRVTLRCSPRSGDLSVYWYQQSLDQGLQFLIQYYNGEERAKGNILERFSAQQFPDLHSELNLSSLELGDSALYFCASSRGGGGSPLHFGNGTRLTVT.

The gene calls are TRBV5-6 and TRBJ2-3, with D possibly TRBD2 on 6 matching bases. CDR1 SGHDT and CDR2 YYEEEE come from the germline V gene. This CDR3 comprises 14 residues. Trimming cost V 10 bases and J 2 bases, with 17 bases left between them. The CDR3 DNA sequence: TGTGCCGGGGGGAAGGGGCATTACACAGATACGCAGTATTTT. Protein: CAGGKGHYTDTQYF.

V usage is TRBV28 and J usage is TRBJ2-7, with 8 positions matching TRBD2. From germline, CDR1 is MDHEN and CDR2 SYDVKM. Trimming removed 8 bases from V and 2 bases from J; junction bases left unmatched: 5. This CDR3 has 13 amino acids. The CDR3 DNA reads as TGTGCCAGCGGCCCGGGGGGGACCTACGAGCAGTACTTC. It specifies CASGPGGTYEQYF.

V usage is TRBV5-4 and J usage is TRBJ2-3, with 10 bases fitting TRBD2. CDR1 and CDR2 (germline): SGHNT, YYREEE (reference sequence). J lost 1 base, V lost 0 bases, and 8 bases had no gene match. The CDR3 consists of 18 residues. CDR3 sequence reads: CASSLGSSGRIGTDTQYF. For the CDR3, the DNA is TGTGCCAGCAGCTTGGGATCTAGCGGGAGAATTGGCACAGATACGCAGTATTTT.